This T cell receptor beta chain was obtained from a study of T cell repertoires and HLA-DP antigens (dated by TCRdb to the late 2010s). Regarding the research as a whole: An in vitro model of CD4+ T cell alloreactivity against allogeneic HLA-DP presented by transduced HeLa cells was used in the study. The two alloantigens modelled structurally similar versus dissimilar alloantigens, differing from self at one and nine to ten peptide-binding groove amino acids, respectively. The three donors were two male and one female, with ages ranging from the 18-to-29 to the 60-to-69 age band. The average DNA input was around 220 ng for sorted CD137+CD4+ samples versus 900 to 1,500 ng for pre-culture CD4+ samples. What the research found in general, with its limitations: Limitations included only a few donors, a non-physiological HeLa antigen-presenting system, and the use of total CD4+ responder cells. Average cumulative frequency of clones undetected before culture was 35% to 40% against one allele and 50.6% against the other. Clonality of sorted CD137+ cells was similar against both alloantigens (approximately 0.39) and much higher than in pre-culture samples (approximately 0.04). The naive and memory CD4+ repertoires were not analysed as separate populations.

The CDR3 numbers 17 residues from cysteine through phenylalanine. Solely the CDR3 DNA is kept, with 51 bases framed from the first base. Clipping removes 7 bases from V and 6 bases from J, with 15 as the unmatched junction base count. The CDR1 and CDR2 encoded by the germline V gene are MRHNA and SNTAGT. For this clone: The antigen this receptor binds is unknown. No qualities accompany the bases; no much larger clone lies one base away.

Magnetic bead negative selection was used to isolate untouched CD4+ T cells from Ficoll-separated PBMC, with purity averaging approximately 98%. Untouched CD4+ T cells were isolated with magnetic beads from Ficoll-separated PBMC, and a purity of roughly 98% was reached with negligible CD8+ contamination. Peripheral blood mononuclear cells came from the buffy coats of three healthy blood donors. All three donors were CMV seronegative. Genomic DNA was extracted with the DNeasy Blood & Tissue Kit. For each subject, genomic DNA from sorted CD137+CD4+ cells and from pre-culture CD4+ baseline samples underwent TCRB sequencing. The immunoSEQ multiplex PCR, with forward primers for 54 TRBV segments and reverse primers for 13 TRBJ segments, was used to amplify TCRB CDR3 regions. Pre-culture CD4+ samples were sequenced at deep resolution with a target of 200,000 or so T cell genomes. Sequencing of the amplicons was done on an Illumina HiSeq System, giving 87 bp reads that spanned the CDR3. The published analysis was carried out like this. Reads were corrected for PCR and sequencing errors, and CDR3 regions were defined by alignment to IMGT reference sequences. Synthetic template pools were used to estimate counts of templates and unique rearrangements. Clonality was computed by subtracting Pielou's evenness from 1. The Daley-Smith estimator was used to estimate richness. Morisita's index was used to measure repertoire overlap. Clones present in cultured samples but not detected in the pre-culture repertoire of the same donor were defined as low-abundance clones. TCRdb mirrors the immuneACCESS table, restricted to in-frame sequences. Some clones are absent from its copies; in checked studies, under half trace to an unresolved V gene, and the reason for the others is unknown. V and J calls and clone size are as listed in that table; D and trimming were resolved from the DNA. The sample table shows about 89,000 clones, and about nine tenths are seen once. The ten largest clones take up approximately 1.5% of the sample.

The sequence was obtained from a man over 45 in good health and CMV-seronegative. The chain is made from TRBV6-4 and TRBJ1-4, with 9 middle bases fitting TRBD1. What was sequenced was CD4+ T cells from PBMCs. The DNA sequence follows: TGTGCCAGCACCTCTAGGGACAGGGAAAGAAGGGATGAAAAACTGTTTTTT. This translates into CASTSRDRERRDEKLFF.